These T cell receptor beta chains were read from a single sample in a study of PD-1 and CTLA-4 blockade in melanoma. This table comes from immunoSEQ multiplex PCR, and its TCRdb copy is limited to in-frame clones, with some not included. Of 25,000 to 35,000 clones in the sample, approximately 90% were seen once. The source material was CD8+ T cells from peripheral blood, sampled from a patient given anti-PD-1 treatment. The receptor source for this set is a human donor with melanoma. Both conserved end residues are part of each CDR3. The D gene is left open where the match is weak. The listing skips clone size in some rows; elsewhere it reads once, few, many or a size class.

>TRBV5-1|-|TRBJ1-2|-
CASSLGDAYGYTF
TGCGCCAGCAGCTTGGGGGACGCCTATGGCTACACCTTC
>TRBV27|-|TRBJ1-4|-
CASSPQGSTNEKLFF
TGTGCCAGCAGTCCACAGGGATCAACTAATGAAAAACTGTTTTTT
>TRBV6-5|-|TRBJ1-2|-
CAGKGRQGPLYGYTF
TGTGCCGGCAAGGGGCGGCAGGGGCCCCTCTATGGCTACACCTTC
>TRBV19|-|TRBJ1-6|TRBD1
CASSIRDRVGSPLHF
TGTGCCAGTAGTATCAGGGACAGGGTCGGTTCACCCCTCCACTTT
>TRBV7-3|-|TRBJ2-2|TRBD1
CASRPTGSGELFF
TGTGCCAGCAGGCCGACAGGGTCCGGGGAGCTGTTTTTT
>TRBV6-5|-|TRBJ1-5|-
CASSDGPGNQPQHF
TGTGCCAGCAGCGACGGGCCGGGCAATCAGCCCCAGCATTTT
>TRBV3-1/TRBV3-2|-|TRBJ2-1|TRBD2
CASSQETSGAYNEQFF
TGTGCCAGCAGCCAGGAGACTAGCGGAGCTTACAATGAGCAGTTCTTC
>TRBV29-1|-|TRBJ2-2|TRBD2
CSVELAGVEGGELFF
TGCAGCGTAGAACTAGCGGGAGTTGAGGGCGGGGAGCTGTTTTTT
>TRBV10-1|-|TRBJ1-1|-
CASSESGSTEAFF
TGCGCCAGCAGTGAGTCGGGGAGCACTGAAGCTTTCTTT
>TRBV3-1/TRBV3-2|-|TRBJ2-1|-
CASSLLDMGEAHNEQFF
TGTGCCAGCAGCCTCTTGGACATGGGAGAAGCACACAATGAGCAGTTCTTC
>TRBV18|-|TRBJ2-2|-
CASSPPVQGANTGELFF
TGTGCCAGCTCACCTCCCGTACAGGGCGCGAACACCGGGGAGCTGTTTTTT
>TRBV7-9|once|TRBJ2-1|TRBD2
CASSMIAGVSEQFF
TGTGCCAGCAGCATGATAGCGGGAGTGAGTGAGCAGTTCTTC
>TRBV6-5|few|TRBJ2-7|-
CASSSLTVSYEQYF
TGTGCCAGCAGTTCCTTGACAGTTTCCTACGAGCAGTACTTC
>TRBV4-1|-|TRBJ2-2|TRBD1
CASSQEGQGGTGELFF
TGCGCCAGCAGCCAAGAGGGACAGGGGGGCACCGGGGAGCTGTTTTTT
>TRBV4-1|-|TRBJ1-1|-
CASSQDRVQDFDTEAFF
TGCGCCAGCAGCCAAGATCGGGTTCAGGATTTCGACACTGAAGCTTTCTTT
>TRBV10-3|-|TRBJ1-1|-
CAIRGEGTEAFF
TGTGCCATCAGGGGGGAGGGCACTGAAGCTTTCTTT
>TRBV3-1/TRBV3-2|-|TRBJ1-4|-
CASSPESTNEKLFF
TGTGCCAGCAGCCCCGAGTCAACTAATGAAAAACTGTTTTTT
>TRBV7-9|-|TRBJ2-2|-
CASDAGGELFF
TGTGCCAGCGATGCCGGCGGGGAGCTGTTTTTT
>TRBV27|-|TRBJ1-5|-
CASSPGLDNQPQHF
TGTGCCAGCAGTCCTGGACTGGACAATCAGCCCCAGCATTTT
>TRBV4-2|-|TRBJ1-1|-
CASSQDRQGHTEAFF
TGTGCCAGCAGCCAAGATCGTCAGGGTCACACTGAAGCTTTCTTT
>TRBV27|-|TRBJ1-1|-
CASRGSNTEAFF
TGTGCCAGCAGGGGGTCGAACACTGAAGCTTTCTTT
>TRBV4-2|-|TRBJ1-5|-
CASSPLSHSNQPQHF
TGTGCCAGCAGCCCCCTGAGCCATAGCAATCAGCCCCAGCATTTT
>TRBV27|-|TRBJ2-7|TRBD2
CASSLSAAGAYEQYF
TGTGCCAGCAGTTTATCCGCAGCGGGAGCCTACGAGCAGTACTTC
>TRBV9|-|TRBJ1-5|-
CASGGYQPQHF
TGTGCCAGCGGGGGTTATCAGCCCCAGCATTTT
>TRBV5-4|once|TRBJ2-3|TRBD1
CASSTGTGKDTQYF
TGTGCCAGCAGCACCGGGACAGGGAAAGATACGCAGTATTTT
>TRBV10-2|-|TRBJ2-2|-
CASTSTGELFF
TGCGCCAGCACCTCGACCGGGGAGCTGTTTTTT
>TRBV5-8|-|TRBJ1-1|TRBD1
CASSFYHRGGTEAFF
TGTGCCAGCAGCTTTTACCACAGGGGAGGCACTGAAGCTTTCTTT
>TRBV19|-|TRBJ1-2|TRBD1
CASSIQGDYGYTF
TGTGCCAGTAGTATACAGGGGGACTATGGCTACACCTTC
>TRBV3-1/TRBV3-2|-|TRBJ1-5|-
CASSIEFPIHHQPQHF
TGTGCCAGCAGCATTGAATTTCCCATTCATCATCAGCCCCAGCATTTT
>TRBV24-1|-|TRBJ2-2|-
CATSGPSTGELFF
TGTGCCACCAGTGGGCCTTCAACCGGGGAGCTGTTTTTT
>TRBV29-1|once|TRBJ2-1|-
CSVEGRNEQFF
TGCAGCGTTGAAGGGCGGAATGAGCAGTTCTTC
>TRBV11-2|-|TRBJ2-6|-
CASSAPFHDSGANVLTF
TGTGCCAGCAGCGCCCCCTTCCATGACTCTGGGGCCAACGTCCTGACTTTC
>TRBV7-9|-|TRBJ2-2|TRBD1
CASSEDRDAAGELFF
TGTGCCAGCAGCGAGGACAGGGATGCCGCCGGGGAGCTGTTTTTT
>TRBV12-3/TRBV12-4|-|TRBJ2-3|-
CASSLGLDTQYF
TGTGCCAGCAGTTTAGGTTTAGATACGCAGTATTTT
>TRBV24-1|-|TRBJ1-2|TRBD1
CATSEPGDRYGYTF
TGTGCCACCAGTGAACCCGGGGACAGATATGGCTACACCTTC
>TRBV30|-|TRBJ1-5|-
CAWSPGGRQPQHF
TGTGCCTGGAGCCCTGGGGGAAGACAGCCCCAGCATTTT
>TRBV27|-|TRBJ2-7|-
CASSLSTGISYEQYF
TGTGCCAGCAGTTTATCGACAGGAATTTCCTACGAGCAGTACTTC
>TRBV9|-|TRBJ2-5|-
CASSVGRGFTQETQYF
TGTGCCAGCAGCGTAGGGCGGGGTTTTACGCAAGAGACCCAGTACTTC
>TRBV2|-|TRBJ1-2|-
CASRAPGARDYGYTF
TGTGCCAGCAGAGCACCAGGAGCGAGGGACTATGGCTACACCTTC
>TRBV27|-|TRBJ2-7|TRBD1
CASSLTGVPDEQYF
TGTGCCAGCAGTCTCACAGGGGTTCCAGACGAGCAGTACTTC
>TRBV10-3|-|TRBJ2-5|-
CAISERVGPQETQYF
TGTGCCATCAGTGAGCGGGTGGGCCCGCAAGAGACCCAGTACTTC
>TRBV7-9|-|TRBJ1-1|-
CAGSSGREVAFF
TGTGCCGGCTCCTCAGGCAGGGAAGTAGCTTTCTTT
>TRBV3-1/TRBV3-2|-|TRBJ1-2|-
CASSQSPNGYTF
TGTGCCAGCAGCCAATCGCCTAACGGCTACACCTTC
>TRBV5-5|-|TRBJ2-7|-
CASSWTGGEQYF
TGTGCCAGCAGCTGGACCGGGGGCGAGCAGTACTTC
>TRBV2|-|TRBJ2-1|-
CASKVEDNEQFF
TGTGCCAGCAAAGTGGAAGACAATGAGCAGTTCTTC
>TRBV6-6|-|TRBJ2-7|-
CASTLYGDTSYEQYF
TGTGCCAGCACCCTATACGGGGACACCTCCTACGAGCAGTACTTC
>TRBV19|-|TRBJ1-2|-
CASSNGYGYTF
TGTGCCAGTAGCAACGGCTATGGCTACACCTTC
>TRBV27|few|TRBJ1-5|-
CASSPGARQPQHF
TGTGCCAGCAGTCCAGGGGCGAGGCAGCCCCAGCATTTT